This section outlines one T cell receptor (beta chain) sequence together with its context. As yet, its antigen is unknown. The isolated RNA, all of it, was reverse transcribed, so expressed TCRB transcripts were what got sequenced. The data were produced by immunoSEQ multiplex PCR, yet TCRdb's version contains in-frame clones alone and is incomplete. The sample shows around 250,000 clones, about 24% of them seen only once. This entry belongs to a study of beta chain features in type 1 diabetes. Study in general: What patients shared with healthy donors was a similar profile of age, gender and cell yields.

This CDR3 contains 15 residues. Germline CDR1 is SGDLS and CDR2 is YYNGEE. Trimming removed 2 bases at V and 3 bases at J, with 12 bases between. Whole-study findings and limits: TCRB CDR3s were moderately but significantly shorter in Type 1 diabetes patients in all four CD4+ subsets. Insertions were fewer and deletions more numerous at VDJ junctions in type 1 diabetes patients.

The receptor was derived from a woman between 25 and 40 years old with type 1 diabetes. Specimen: naive CD4+ T cells from blood. This rearrangement joins TRBV9 to TRBJ1-5; D might be TRBD1 (6 bases). The DNA for the CDR3 is TGTGCCAGCAGCGTGTCTGGGGGCGTCAATCAGCCCCAGCATTTT. This gives the protein CASSVSGGVNQPQHF. Looking up the rest from reference TRBV9 and TRBJ1-5 gives the full variable domain: DSGVTQTPKHLITATGQRVTLRCSPRSGDLSVYWYQQSLDQGLQFLIQYYNGEERAKGNILERFSAQQFPDLHSELNLSSLELGDSALYFCASSVSGGVNQPQHFGDGTRLSIL.